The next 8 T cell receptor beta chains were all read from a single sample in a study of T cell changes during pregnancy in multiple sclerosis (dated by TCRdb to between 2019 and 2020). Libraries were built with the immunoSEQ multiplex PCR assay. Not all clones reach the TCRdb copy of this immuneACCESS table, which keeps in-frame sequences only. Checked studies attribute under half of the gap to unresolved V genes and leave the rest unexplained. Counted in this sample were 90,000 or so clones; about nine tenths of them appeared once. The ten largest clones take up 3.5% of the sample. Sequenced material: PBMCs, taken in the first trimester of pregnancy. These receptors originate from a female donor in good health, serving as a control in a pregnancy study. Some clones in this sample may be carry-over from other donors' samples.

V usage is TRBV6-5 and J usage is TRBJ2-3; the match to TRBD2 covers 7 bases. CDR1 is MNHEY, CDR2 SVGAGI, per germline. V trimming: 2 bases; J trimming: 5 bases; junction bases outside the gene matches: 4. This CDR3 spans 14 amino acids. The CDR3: CASSYERGGDTQYF. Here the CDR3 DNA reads TGTGCCAGCAGTTACGAGCGGGGAGGAGATACGCAGTATTTT.

The CDR3 reads CASSPGGLAGDYEQYF. Written as DNA, the CDR3 is TGTGCCAGCAGCCCCGGGGGGCTAGCGGGAGACTACGAGCAGTACTTC. This rearrangement joins TRBV5-4 to TRBJ2-7; 10 positions agree with TRBD2. The V gene's germline CDR1 is SGHNT and CDR2 YYREEE (reference sequence). The CDR3 has 16 amino acids. Trimming removed 4 bases from V and 3 bases from J; junction bases left unmatched: 10.

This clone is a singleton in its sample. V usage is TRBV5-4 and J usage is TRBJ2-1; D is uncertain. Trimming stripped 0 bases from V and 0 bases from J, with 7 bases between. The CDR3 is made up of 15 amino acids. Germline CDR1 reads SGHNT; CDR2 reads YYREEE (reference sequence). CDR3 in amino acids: CASSLGPSSYNEQFF. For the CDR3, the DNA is TGTGCCAGCAGCTTGGGTCCCAGCTCCTACAATGAGCAGTTCTTC.

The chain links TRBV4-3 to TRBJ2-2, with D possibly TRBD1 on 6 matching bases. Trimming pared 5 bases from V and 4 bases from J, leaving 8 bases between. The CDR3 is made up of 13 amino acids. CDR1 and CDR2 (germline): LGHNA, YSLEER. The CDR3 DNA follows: TGCGCCAGCAGCTGGACAGTCACCGGGGAGCTGTTTTTT. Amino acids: CASSWTVTGELFF.

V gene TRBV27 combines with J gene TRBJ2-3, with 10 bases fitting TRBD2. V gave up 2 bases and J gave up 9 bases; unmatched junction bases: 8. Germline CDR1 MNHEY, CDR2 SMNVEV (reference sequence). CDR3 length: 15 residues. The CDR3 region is CASSLESSGSITQYF. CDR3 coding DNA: TGTGCCAGCAGTTTAGAGTCTAGCGGGAGTATCACGCAGTATTTT.

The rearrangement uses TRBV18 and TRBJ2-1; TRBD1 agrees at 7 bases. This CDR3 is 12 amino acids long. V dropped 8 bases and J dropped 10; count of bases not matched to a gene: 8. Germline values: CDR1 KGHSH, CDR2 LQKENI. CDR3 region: CASKEGQSEQFF. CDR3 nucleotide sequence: TGTGCCAGCAAAGAGGGACAGAGCGAGCAGTTCTTC.

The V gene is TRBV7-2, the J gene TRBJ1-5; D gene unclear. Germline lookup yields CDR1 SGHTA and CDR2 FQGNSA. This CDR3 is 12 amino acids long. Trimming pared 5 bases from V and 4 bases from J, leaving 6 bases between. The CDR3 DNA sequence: TGTGCCAGCAGCCCTACGAATCAGCCCCAGCATTTT. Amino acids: CASSPTNQPQHF.

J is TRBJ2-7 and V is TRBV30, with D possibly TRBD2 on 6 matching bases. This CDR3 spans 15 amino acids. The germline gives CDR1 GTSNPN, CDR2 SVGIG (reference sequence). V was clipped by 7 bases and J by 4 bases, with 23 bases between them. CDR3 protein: CASPFGPPGEYEQYF. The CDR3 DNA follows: TGTGCCTCCCCCTTTGGACCCCCGGGAGAATACGAGCAGTACTTC.